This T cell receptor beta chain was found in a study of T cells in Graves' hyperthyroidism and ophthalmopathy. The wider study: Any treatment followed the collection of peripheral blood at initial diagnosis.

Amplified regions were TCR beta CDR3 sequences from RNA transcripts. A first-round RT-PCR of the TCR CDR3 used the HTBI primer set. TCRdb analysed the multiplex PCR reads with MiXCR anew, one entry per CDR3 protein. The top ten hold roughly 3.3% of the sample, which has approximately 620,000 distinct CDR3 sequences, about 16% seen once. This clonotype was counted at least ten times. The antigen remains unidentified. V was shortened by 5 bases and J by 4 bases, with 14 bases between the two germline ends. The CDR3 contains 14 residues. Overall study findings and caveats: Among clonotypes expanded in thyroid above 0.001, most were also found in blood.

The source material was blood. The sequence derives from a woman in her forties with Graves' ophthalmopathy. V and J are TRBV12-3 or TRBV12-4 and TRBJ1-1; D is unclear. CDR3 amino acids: CASSLTQVGTEAFF. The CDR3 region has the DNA TGTGCCAGCAGTCTAACCCAAGTGGGCACTGAAGCTTTCTTT.